Below are 8 T cell receptor beta chains sequenced from a single sample in a study of blood T cell repertoires in COVID-19. Profiled with immunoSEQ multiplex PCR; TCRdb holds only in-frame clones, not every one. The sample consists of 70,000 or so clones, roughly 80% of them appearing once. The sample consisted of peripheral blood. The receptor source for this set is a man aged 55 to 70 with acute or convalescent COVID-19.

The rearrangement joins TRBV5-5 to TRBJ2-5; TRBD1 might be the D (6 bases). V was clipped by 5 bases and J by 2 bases, with 16 bases between them. This CDR3 spans 15 amino acids. Germline CDR1 SGHKS, CDR2 YYEKEE (reference sequence). CDR3 DNA sequence: TGTGCCAGCAGGCGAAACAGGGCCGGACAAGAGACCCAGTACTTC. Translated: CASRRNRAGQETQYF.

V usage is TRBV29-1 and J usage is TRBJ1-2; tentatively, D is TRBD1 (5 bases). Trimming left V 3 bases short and J 4 bases short, with 18 bases between. This CDR3 contains 15 residues. Looked up from germline, CDR1 is SQVTM and CDR2 is ANQGSEA. The CDR3 nucleotides read TGCAGCGTTGATATTCAAGGGGTATCGCTCTATGGCTACACCTTC. Its protein is CSVDIQGVSLYGYTF.

This rearrangement joins TRBV7-9 to TRBJ1-3; D call uncertain. Germline CDR1 reads SEHNR; CDR2 reads FQNEAQ (reference sequence). V dropped 5 bases and J dropped 5 bases, with 16 bases sitting between them. This CDR3 contains 15 residues. DNA of the CDR3: TGTGCCAGCAGCGACACCGGGAGAAATAGAAACACCATATATTTT. It is translated as CASSDTGRNRNTIYF. Filled out from reference TRBV7-9 and TRBJ1-3, the complete variable domain reads DTGVSQNPRHKITKRGQNVTFRCDPISEHNRLYWYRQTLGQGPEFLTYFQNEAQLEKSRLLSDRFSAERPKGSFSTLEIQRTEQGDSAMYLCASSDTGRNRNTIYFGEGSWLTVV.

J is TRBJ2-1 and V is TRBV25-1, with 7 bases matching TRBD2. Unmatched junction bases numbered 12, after V lost 1 base and J lost 9 bases. This CDR3 spans 16 amino acids. Germline V CDR1 and CDR2: MGHDK, SYGVNS. Here the CDR3 DNA reads TGTGCCAGCAGTGAATCATCTGGGGGGGTAGTCGGTGAGCAGTTCTTC. Protein: CASSESSGGVVGEQFF.

The CDR3 here is CASSLGHSYNEQFF. The DNA for the CDR3 is TGTGCCAGCAGCCTGGGACATTCCTACAATGAGCAGTTCTTC. The chain employs TRBV3-1 (or the pseudogene TRBV3-2) and TRBJ2-1, with D possibly being TRBD1 (6 bases). Germline CDR1 LGHDT, CDR2 YNNKEL (reference sequence). This CDR3 spans 14 amino acids. V was trimmed by 4 bases and J by 1 base, leaving 8 bases between them.

J is TRBJ2-1 and V is TRBV5-1, with a tentative D call TRBD1 (5 bases). Germline CDR1 and CDR2: SGHRS and YFSETQ. Trimming removed 4 bases at V and 10 bases at J, with 12 bases between. This CDR3 is built from 12 residues. This CDR3 is CASSPQGGEQFF. The CDR3 DNA reads TGCGCCAGCAGCCCCCAGGGTGGGGAGCAGTTCTTC.

V and J are TRBV14 and TRBJ2-3; unclear D gene. This CDR3 is built from 16 residues. V was clipped by 0 bases and J by 0 bases, with 10 bases between them. Germline CDR1 and CDR2: SGHDN and FVKESK. In DNA, the CDR3 is TGTGCCAGCAGCCAAGATGTTCCCTCTAGCACAGATACGCAGTATTTT. Encoded protein: CASSQDVPSSTDTQYF.

The chain couples TRBV19 to TRBJ1-4; maybe TRBD1 (5 bases). Trimming cost V 4 bases and J 8 bases, with 14 bases left between them. Germline V gives CDR1 LNHDA, CDR2 SQIVND (reference sequence). CDR3 length: 14 residues. The CDR3 DNA sequence: TGTGCCAGTAGTAAGGGTTCAGGGTGGGAAAAACTGTTTTTT. Its protein product is CASSKGSGWEKLFF.